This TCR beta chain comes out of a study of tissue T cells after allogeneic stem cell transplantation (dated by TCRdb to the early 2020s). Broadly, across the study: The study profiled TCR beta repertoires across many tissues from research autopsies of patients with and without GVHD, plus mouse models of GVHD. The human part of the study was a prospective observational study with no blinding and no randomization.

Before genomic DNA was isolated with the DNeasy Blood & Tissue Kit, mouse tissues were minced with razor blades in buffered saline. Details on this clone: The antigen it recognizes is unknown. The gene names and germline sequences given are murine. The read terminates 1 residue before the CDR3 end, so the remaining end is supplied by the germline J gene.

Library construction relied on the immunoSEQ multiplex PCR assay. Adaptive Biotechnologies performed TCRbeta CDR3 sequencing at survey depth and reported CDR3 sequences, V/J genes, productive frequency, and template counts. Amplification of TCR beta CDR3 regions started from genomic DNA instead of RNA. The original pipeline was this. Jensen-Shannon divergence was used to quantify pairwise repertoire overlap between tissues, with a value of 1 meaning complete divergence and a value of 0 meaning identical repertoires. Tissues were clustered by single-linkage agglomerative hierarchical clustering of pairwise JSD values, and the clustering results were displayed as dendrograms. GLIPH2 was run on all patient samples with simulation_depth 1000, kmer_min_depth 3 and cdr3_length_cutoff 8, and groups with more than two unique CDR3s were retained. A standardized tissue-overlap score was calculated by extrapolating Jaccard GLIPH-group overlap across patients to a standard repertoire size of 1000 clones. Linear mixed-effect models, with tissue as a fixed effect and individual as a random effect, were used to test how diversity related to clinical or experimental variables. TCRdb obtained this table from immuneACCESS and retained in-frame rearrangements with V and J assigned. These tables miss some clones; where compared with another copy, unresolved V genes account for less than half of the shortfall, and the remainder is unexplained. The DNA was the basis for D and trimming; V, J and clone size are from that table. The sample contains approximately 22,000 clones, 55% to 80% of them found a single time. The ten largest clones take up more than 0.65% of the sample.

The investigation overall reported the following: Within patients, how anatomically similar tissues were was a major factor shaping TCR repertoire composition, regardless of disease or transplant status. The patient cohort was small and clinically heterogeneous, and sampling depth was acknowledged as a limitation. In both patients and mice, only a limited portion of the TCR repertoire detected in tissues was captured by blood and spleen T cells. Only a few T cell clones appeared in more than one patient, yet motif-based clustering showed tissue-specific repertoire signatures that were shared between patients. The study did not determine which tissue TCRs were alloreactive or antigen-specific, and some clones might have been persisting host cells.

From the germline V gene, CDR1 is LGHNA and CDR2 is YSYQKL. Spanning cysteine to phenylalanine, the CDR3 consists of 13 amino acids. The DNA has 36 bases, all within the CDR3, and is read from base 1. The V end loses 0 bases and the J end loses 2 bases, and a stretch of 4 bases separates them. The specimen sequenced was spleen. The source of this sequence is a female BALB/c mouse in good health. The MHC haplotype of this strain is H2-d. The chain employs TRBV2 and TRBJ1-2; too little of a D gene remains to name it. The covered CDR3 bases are TGTGCCAGCAGCCAAGACCCCAACTCCGACTACACC. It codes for CASSQDPNSDYT. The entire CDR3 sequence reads CASSQDPNSDYTF. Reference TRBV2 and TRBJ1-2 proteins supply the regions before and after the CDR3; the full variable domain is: DPKIIQKPKYLVAVTGSEKILICEQYLGHNAMYWYRQSAKKPLEFMFSYSYQKLMDNQTASSRFQPQSSKKNHLDLQITALKPDDSATYFCASSQDPNSDYTFGSGTRLLVI.